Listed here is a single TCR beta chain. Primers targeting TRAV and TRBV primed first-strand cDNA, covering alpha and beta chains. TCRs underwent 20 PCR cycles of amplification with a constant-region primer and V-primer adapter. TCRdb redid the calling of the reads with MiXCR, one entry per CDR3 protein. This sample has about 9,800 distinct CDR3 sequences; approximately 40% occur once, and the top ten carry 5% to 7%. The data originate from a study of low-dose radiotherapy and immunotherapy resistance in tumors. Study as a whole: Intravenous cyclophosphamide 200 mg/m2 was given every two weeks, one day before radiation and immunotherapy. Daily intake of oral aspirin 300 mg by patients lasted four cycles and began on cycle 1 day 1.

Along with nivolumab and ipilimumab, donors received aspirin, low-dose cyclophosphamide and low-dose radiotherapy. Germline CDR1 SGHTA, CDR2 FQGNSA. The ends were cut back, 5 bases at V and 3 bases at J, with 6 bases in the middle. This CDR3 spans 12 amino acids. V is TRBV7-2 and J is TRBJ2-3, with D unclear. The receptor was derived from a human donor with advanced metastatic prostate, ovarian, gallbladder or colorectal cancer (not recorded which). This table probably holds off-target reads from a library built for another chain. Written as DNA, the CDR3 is TGTGCCAGCAGCGATACTACAGATACGCAGTATTTT. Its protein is CASSDTTDTQYF.